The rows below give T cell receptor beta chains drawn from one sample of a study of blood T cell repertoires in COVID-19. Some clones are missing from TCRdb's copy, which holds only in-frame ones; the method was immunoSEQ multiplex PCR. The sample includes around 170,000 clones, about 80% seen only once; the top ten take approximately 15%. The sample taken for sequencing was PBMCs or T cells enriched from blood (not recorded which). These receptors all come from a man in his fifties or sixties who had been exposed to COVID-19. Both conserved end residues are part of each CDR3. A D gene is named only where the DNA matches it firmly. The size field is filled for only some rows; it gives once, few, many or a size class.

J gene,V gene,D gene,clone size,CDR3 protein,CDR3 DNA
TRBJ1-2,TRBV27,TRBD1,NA,CASSIQGGYGYTF,TGTGCCAGCAGCATACAGGGGGGCTATGGCTACACCTTC
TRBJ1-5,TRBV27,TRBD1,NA,CASSPGQGNQPQHF,TGTGCCAGCAGCCCGGGACAGGGCAATCAGCCCCAGCATTTT
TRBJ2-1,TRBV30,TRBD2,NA,CAWSGGSSYNEQFF,TGTGCCTGGAGCGGGGGGAGCTCCTACAATGAGCAGTTCTTC
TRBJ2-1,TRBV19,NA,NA,CASSIRARGNEQFF,TGTGCCAGTAGTATACGGGCTAGGGGCAATGAGCAGTTCTTC
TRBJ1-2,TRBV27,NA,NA,CASSSTGTSGYTF,TGTGCCAGCAGTTCTACAGGGACTAGCGGCTACACCTTC
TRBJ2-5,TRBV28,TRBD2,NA,CASSLGGRLETQYF,TGTGCCAGCAGTTTGGGCGGGAGGCTGGAGACCCAGTACTTC
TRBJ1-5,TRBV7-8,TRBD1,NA,CASSSTGGNQPQHF,TGTGCCAGCAGCTCGACAGGGGGCAATCAGCCCCAGCATTTT
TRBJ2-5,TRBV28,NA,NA,CASSYRVYSETQYF,TGTGCCAGCAGCTACAGGGTGTACTCAGAGACCCAGTACTTC
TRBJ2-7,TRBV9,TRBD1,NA,CASSVTGTGAGEQYF,TGTGCCAGCAGCGTTACCGGGACAGGGGCAGGCGAGCAGTACTTC
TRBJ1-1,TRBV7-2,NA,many,CASSSGVGNTEAFF,TGTGCCAGCAGCTCAGGGGTGGGGAACACTGAAGCTTTCTTT
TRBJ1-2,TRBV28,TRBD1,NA,CASGQGYGYTF,TGTGCCAGCGGACAGGGATATGGCTACACCTTC
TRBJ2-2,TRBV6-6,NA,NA,CASSSRLNTGELFF,TGTGCCAGCAGTTCCCGCCTAAACACCGGGGAGCTGTTTTTT
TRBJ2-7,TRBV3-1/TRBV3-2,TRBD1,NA,CASSRGPGQGSSSSYEQYF,TGTGCCAGCAGCCGCGGGCCGGGACAGGGGTCATCGAGCTCCTACGAGCAGTACTTC
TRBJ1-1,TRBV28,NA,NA,CASSSPGRVTEAFF,TGTGCCAGCAGTTCCCCGGGCAGGGTAACTGAAGCTTTCTTT
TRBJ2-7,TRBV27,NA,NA,CASSFVGEGPEQYF,TGTGCCAGCAGTTTCGTGGGAGAGGGCCCCGAGCAGTACTTC
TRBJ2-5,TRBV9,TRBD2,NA,CASSGRLAGVKETQYF,TGTGCCAGCAGCGGGCGGCTAGCGGGAGTTAAGGAGACCCAGTACTTC
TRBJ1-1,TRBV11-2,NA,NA,CASSSRNRQMNTEAFF,TGTGCCAGCAGCTCCAGAAACAGACAGATGAACACTGAAGCTTTCTTT
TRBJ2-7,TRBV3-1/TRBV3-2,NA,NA,CASSQDGKQYF,TGTGCCAGCAGCCAAGACGGGAAGCAGTACTTC
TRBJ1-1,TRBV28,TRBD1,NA,CASTPPGTGVGAFF,TGTGCCAGCACCCCACCCGGGACAGGGGTTGGGGCTTTCTTT
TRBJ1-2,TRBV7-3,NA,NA,CASSSGVGGATF,TGTGCCAGCAGCTCCGGGGTCGGAGGGGCTACCTTC
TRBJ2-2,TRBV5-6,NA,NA,CASSTGFGELFF,TGTGCCAGCAGCACAGGGTTCGGGGAGCTGTTTTTT
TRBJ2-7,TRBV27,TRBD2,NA,CASSLGNLAGKSYEQYF,TGTGCCAGCAGTTTAGGTAACTTAGCGGGGAAATCCTACGAGCAGTACTTC
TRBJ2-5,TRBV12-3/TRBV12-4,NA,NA,CASRKLGWETQYF,TGTGCCAGCAGGAAACTAGGTTGGGAGACCCAGTACTTC
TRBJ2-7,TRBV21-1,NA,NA,CARLLWSGQSSYEQYF,TGTGCCCGTCTATTGTGGTCGGGACAGAGCTCCTACGAGCAGTACTTC
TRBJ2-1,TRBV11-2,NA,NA,CASSSRGNHNEQFF,TGTGCCAGCAGCTCCCGGGGGAATCACAATGAGCAGTTCTTC
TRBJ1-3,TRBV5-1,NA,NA,CASSFSGNGNTIYF,TGCGCCAGCAGCTTTTCAGGGAATGGAAACACCATATATTTT
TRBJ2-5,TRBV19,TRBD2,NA,CASSSGGRARETQYF,TGTGCCAGTAGTAGTGGCGGGAGGGCGAGGGAGACCCAGTACTTC